This is a list of T cell receptor beta chains from one sample in a study of blood T cells in healthy people across ages. TCRdb re-called the 5' RACE reads with MiXCR, one entry per CDR3 protein. The data contain about 970,000 distinct CDR3 sequences, just over 50% of them seen just once; the ten biggest clones take up roughly a fifth. Input material: blood. Receptor source: a woman aged 60-75 years in good health. CDR3s include the opening cysteine and the closing phenylalanine or tryptophan. The D gene is left open where the match is weak. Part of the rows lack a size; the others show once, few, many or a class for expanded clones.

TRBJ2-5 NA NA TRBV27 CASRILGEETQYF TGTGCCAGCAGGATTCTGGGCGAAGAGACCCAGTACTTC
TRBJ2-3 NA NA TRBV7-9 CASSEGATGDTQYF TGTGCCAGCAGCGAAGGGGCGACCGGAGATACGCAGTATTTT
TRBJ2-3 NA NA TRBV29-1 CSSWARGSGTDTQYF TGCAGCTCCTGGGCAAGGGGGAGTGGTACAGATACGCAGTATTTT
TRBJ1-2 NA few TRBV6-1 CASSEGSRGYTF TGTGCCAGCAGTGAAGGATCGCGGGGCTACACCTTC
TRBJ1-4 NA NA TRBV6-6 CDSSSLQGTNEKLFF TGTGACAGCAGTTCCCTACAGGGAACTAATGAAAAACTGTTTTTT
TRBJ1-2 NA NA TRBV2 CASSVVYGYTF TGTGCCAGCAGTGTAGTCTATGGCTACACCTTC
TRBJ2-7 NA NA TRBV24-1 CATSDQAAYEQYF TGTGCCACCAGTGATCAGGCCGCCTACGAGCAGTACTTC
TRBJ2-5 NA few TRBV7-9 CASSLGRMTAETQYF TGTGCCAGCAGCTTAGGCCGTATGACCGCGGAGACCCAGTACTTC
TRBJ2-1 TRBD2 NA TRBV20-1 CSARGAGVYGNEQFF TGCAGTGCTAGGGGAGCGGGAGTTTACGGCAATGAGCAGTTCTTC
TRBJ1-2 NA NA TRBV7-9 CASRLTNYGYTF TGTGCCAGCCGTCTCACTAACTATGGCTACACCTTC
TRBJ2-7 TRBD2 NA TRBV4-1 CASHPSGSLDEQYF TGCGCCAGCCATCCTAGCGGGAGTCTCGACGAGCAGTACTTC
TRBJ2-7 NA NA TRBV29-1 CSVEIAEEWSYEQYF TGCAGCGTAGAAATAGCGGAAGAGTGGTCCTACGAGCAGTACTTC
TRBJ2-7 NA NA TRBV2 CASTSVLGGSYEQYF TGTGCCAGCACCTCGGTCCTGGGGGGATCGTACGAGCAGTACTTC
TRBJ2-3 TRBD2 many TRBV4-2 CASSPQLAGDTDTQYF TGTGCCAGCAGCCCACAACTAGCGGGGGACACAGATACGCAGTATTTT
TRBJ1-2 TRBD1 NA TRBV29-1 CSVPRGQGVYGYTF TGCAGCGTCCCCAGGGGACAGGGGGTTTACGGCTACACCTTC
TRBJ2-1 NA few TRBV20-1 CSVVFGAGGGEQFF TGCAGTGTGGTCTTTGGGGCCGGGGGCGGTGAGCAGTTCTTC
TRBJ2-7 NA NA TRBV28 CASSSIRTVSYEQYF TGTGCCAGCAGTTCCATTCGGACAGTTTCCTACGAGCAGTACTTC
TRBJ2-7 NA few TRBV27 CATGYYEQYF TGTGCAACCGGATACTACGAGCAGTACTTC
TRBJ2-5 NA few TRBV28 CASSTVGGTRETQYF TGTGCCAGCAGCACAGTTGGAGGCACAAGAGAGACCCAGTACTTC
TRBJ2-2 TRBD1 NA TRBV28 CATLLLRGTNTGELFF TGTGCCACTTTACTGCTCAGGGGGACGAACACCGGGGAGCTGTTTTTT
TRBJ2-7 TRBD1 few TRBV25-1 CASSAGQGGIEQYF TGTGCCAGCAGCGCCGGACAGGGGGGGATCGAGCAGTACTTC
TRBJ2-1 TRBD2 NA TRBV28 CASSSPLAGIYNEQFF TGTGCCAGCAGCTCCCCCCTAGCGGGGATCTACAATGAGCAGTTCTTC
TRBJ2-3 NA few TRBV20-1 CSARDPGRDLGTQYF TGCAGTGCTAGAGATCCGGGGCGGGACTTGGGTACGCAGTATTTT
TRBJ2-1 NA NA TRBV20-1 CSARLMQGPFNEQFF TGCAGTGCTAGATTGATGCAGGGACCGTTCAATGAGCAGTTCTTC
TRBJ1-2 NA NA TRBV6-5 CATKRDGGAEGYTF TGTGCCACCAAAAGGGACGGAGGGGCTGAAGGCTACACCTTC
TRBJ1-1 NA few TRBV30 CAWSRDLYLNTEAFF TGTGCCTGGAGCAGGGATTTGTATTTGAACACTGAAGCTTTCTTT
TRBJ2-3 NA few TRBV7-9 CASSGRGLDTDTQYF TGTGCCAGCAGCGGCCGGGGTTTGGACACAGATACGCAGTATTTT
TRBJ2-3 NA NA TRBV7-2 CASRLPWGDTQYF TGTGCCAGCAGACTCCCTTGGGGGGATACGCAGTATTTT
TRBJ1-2 NA few TRBV12-3/TRBV12-4 CASLSPGEYYGYTF TGTGCCAGCCTATCTCCAGGGGAGTACTATGGCTACACCTTC
TRBJ2-1 TRBD1 NA TRBV7-2 CASSPGQGEDEQFF TGTGCCAGCAGCCCTGGACAGGGGGAGGATGAGCAGTTCTTC
TRBJ1-2 NA NA TRBV6-5 CASSYIRGRGYTF TGTGCCAGCAGTTACATCAGGGGCCGCGGCTACACCTTC
TRBJ2-1 NA few TRBV5-5 CASSLGTGRGTYNEQFF TGTGCCAGCAGCTTGGGAACGGGCCGCGGGACCTACAATGAGCAGTTCTTC
TRBJ2-2 TRBD2 NA TRBV14 CASSRRGVDTGELFF TGTGCCAGCAGCCGTCGGGGGGTGGACACCGGGGAGCTGTTTTTT
TRBJ2-1 NA NA TRBV28 CASSSYNGQINEQFF TGTGCCAGCAGTAGTTATAATGGGCAGATTAATGAGCAGTTCTTC
TRBJ2-5 NA NA TRBV2 CASSGTGKGETQYF TGTGCCAGCAGTGGTACAGGGAAGGGAGAGACCCAGTACTTC
TRBJ2-1 NA few TRBV6-1 CASISVGGLPYNEQFF TGTGCCAGCATCTCGGTGGGGGGCCTACCTTACAATGAGCAGTTCTTC
TRBJ2-1 TRBD2 NA TRBV7-9 CASSTLAGGRQFF TGTGCCAGCAGCACACTAGCGGGAGGGCGGCAGTTCTTC
TRBJ2-2 NA NA TRBV5-1 CASSPRPEGTGELFF TGCGCCAGCAGCCCTCGTCCCGAAGGCACCGGGGAGCTGTTTTTT
TRBJ1-1 NA NA TRBV14 CASSQVRGAVTEAFF TGTGCCAGCAGCCAAGTTCGGGGGGCGGTCACTGAAGCTTTCTTT
TRBJ2-3 NA NA TRBV4-2 CASSHPRGAPKGDTQYF TGTGCCAGCAGCCACCCGAGGGGAGCTCCTAAGGGGGATACGCAGTATTTT
TRBJ1-2 NA NA TRBV7-8 CASSPPSTVANYGYTF TGTGCCAGCAGCCCCCCCTCGACAGTCGCTAACTATGGCTACACCTTC
TRBJ2-3 NA NA TRBV11-2 CASSRNLVVWTDTQYF TGTGCCAGCAGCCGTAATCTGGTTGTTTGGACAGATACGCAGTATTTT
TRBJ2-5 NA NA TRBV7-2 CASSLIREETRYF TGTGCCAGCAGCTTAATTCGTGAAGAGACCCGGTACTTC
TRBJ1-5 TRBD1 NA TRBV20-1 CSAHRGPYNQPQHF TGCAGTGCCCACAGGGGACCCTACAATCAGCCCCAGCATTTT
TRBJ2-1 NA once TRBV4-3 CASSQDLVEQFF TGCGCCAGCAGCCAAGATCTAGTTGAGCAGTTCTTC